One and the same sample provided the 9 T cell receptor beta chains below, sequenced in a study of CD8 T cell repertoires and HIV-1 epitope variants. Sequenced by immunoSEQ multiplex PCR; TCRdb stores in-frame clones only, minus some. The sample consists of roughly 3,000 clones, more than 65% of them appearing once. Their antigens remain unidentified. The specimen was cultured CD8+ T cells derived from PBMCs. The receptors were gathered from a male donor with HIV.

V gene TRBV5-6 combines with J gene TRBJ2-5; 11 bases match TRBD2. There are 17 residues in the CDR3. The germline CDR1 and CDR2 sequences are SGHDT and YYEEEE. Trimming cost V 3 bases and J 1 base; bases outside gene matches: 8. This CDR3 is CASSSPTSGGFQETQYF. The CDR3 region has the DNA TGTGCCAGCAGCTCCCCCACTAGCGGGGGTTTCCAAGAGACCCAGTACTTC. The full variable domain, in which reference TRBV5-6 and TRBJ2-5 provide the parts outside the CDR3, is DAGVTQSPTHLIKTRGQQVTLRCSPKSGHDTVSWYQQALGQGPQFIFQYYEEEERQRGNFPDRFSGHQFPNYSSELNVNALLLGDSALYLCASSSPTSGGFQETQYFGPGTRLLVL.

The chain links TRBV13 to TRBJ2-3; 9 bases fit TRBD2. The germline V gene encodes CDR1 PRHDT and CDR2 FYEKMQ (reference sequence). V trimming: 3 bases; J trimming: 2 bases; junction bases outside the gene matches: 9. This CDR3 is built from 17 residues. CDR3 nucleotide sequence: TGTGCCAGCAGCTTGGTTTCTAGCGGGGTAAACACAGATACGCAGTATTTT. Its protein product is CASSLVSSGVNTDTQYF. The whole variable domain, remainder taken from reference TRBV13 and TRBJ2-3, is AAGVIQSPRHLIKEKRETATLKCYPIPRHDTVYWYQQGPGQDPQFLISFYEKMQSDKGSIPDRFSAQQFSDYHSELNMSSLELGDSALYFCASSLVSSGVNTDTQYFGPGTRLTVL.

This clone has only a few counts. The V gene is TRBV7-2, the J gene TRBJ2-5; 8 positions match TRBD1. The CDR3 loop spans 14 amino acids. The germline V gene has CDR1 SGHTA and CDR2 FQGNSA. Germline trimming cut 3 bases from V and 5 bases from J; bases unmatched to any gene: 5. For the CDR3, the DNA is TGTGCCAGCAGCTTCACAGGGGGTGAGGAGACCCAGTACTTC. This gives the protein CASSFTGGEETQYF.

The rearrangement joins TRBV14 to TRBJ2-1; 8 bases align to TRBD2. From germline, CDR1 is SGHDN and CDR2 FVKESK. This CDR3 region has 17 residues. Trimming cost V 4 bases and J 2 bases; bases outside gene matches: 10. Here the CDR3 DNA reads TGTGCCAGCAGCCTCACGGTGGGAGCGGGGGCCTACAATGAGCAGTTCTTC. Its protein product is CASSLTVGAGAYNEQFF.

V gene TRBV6-5 combines with J gene TRBJ2-6; D uncertain. The V gene's germline CDR1 is MNHEY and CDR2 SVGAGI. This CDR3 has 15 residues. V was pared by 0 bases and J by 0 bases, with 3 bases between. As DNA, the CDR3 is TGTGCCAGCAGTTACTCCTTCTCTGGGGCCAACGTCCTGACTTTC. Residues: CASSYSFSGANVLTF.

This clone has only one observation. The V and J genes are TRBV28 and TRBJ1-3; D uncertain. CDR1 and CDR2 (germline): MDHEN, SYDVKM. The CDR3 is 12 amino acids. Trimming shortened V by 6 bases and J by 6 bases, and 9 bases separated the two germline ends. The CDR3 bases are TGTGCCAGCAGCCCGATACCAAACACCATATATTTT. Its translation is CASSPIPNTIYF.

The chain has TRBV10-2 and TRBJ1-5; D might be TRBD1 (5 bases). V shed 6 bases and J shed 1 base, with 10 bases lying between them. Looked up from germline, CDR1 is WSHSY and CDR2 is SAAADI. The length of the CDR3 is 14 residues. The CDR3 here is CASRGGESNQPQHF. CDR3 DNA: TGCGCCAGCAGGGGGGGGGAGAGCAATCAGCCCCAGCATTTT.

The chain links TRBV4-3 to TRBJ1-1, with no clear D. Trimming pared 4 bases from V and 5 bases from J, leaving 14 bases between. The germline V gene has CDR1 LGHNA and CDR2 YSLEER. The CDR3 contains 14 residues. The DNA of the CDR3 is TGCGCCAGCAGCCGACTGACCCAGGCTACTGAAGCTTTCTTT. This encodes CASSRLTQATEAFF.

This clone was seen more than once but under ten times. J is TRBJ1-6 and V is TRBV5-1, with D unresolved. CDR1 is SGHRS and CDR2 is YFSETQ in the germline V gene. V lost 2 bases and J lost 5, with 5 bases in between. This CDR3 comprises 13 residues. This CDR3 reads CASSLDNNSPLHF. CDR3 DNA: TGCGCCAGCAGCTTAGACAATAATTCACCCCTCCACTTT.